The present T cell receptor (beta chain) was sequenced within a study of cytomegalovirus exposure and HLA in healthy donors. Findings of the study overall: Rare sequences made up most TCRs, while some public TCRs were found in many donors. As a later analysis showed, a missense DCLRE1C variant was linked to trimming of TCR beta V- and J-genes. In a later analysis, specific HLA alleles were associated with some 16,000 TCR beta sequences at a 0.05 false discovery rate.

The CDR3 is 15 residues long. The V gene's germline CDR1 is SEHNR and CDR2 FQNEAQ (reference sequence). The V gene end was trimmed by 5 bases and the J gene end by 1 base; junction bases not matched to a gene: 6. To note about this clone: Its antigen is unidentified.

The PCR ran on 60 Vbeta and 13 Jbeta primers. TCRdb keeps only in-frame clones here, not all; method: immunoSEQ multiplex PCR. The profile shows approximately 100,000 clones, over 65% of them singletons. The chain employs TRBV7-9 and TRBJ2-7; 9 nucleotides line up with TRBD1. The source is a middle-aged woman in good health and CMV-seronegative. The sequenced material came from PBMCs. CDR3: CASSARQGVSYEQYF. The DNA for the CDR3 is TGTGCCAGCAGCGCGCGACAGGGGGTTTCCTACGAGCAGTACTTC.